Each of the 9 T cell receptor beta chains below was sequenced from the same sample in a study of T-cell memory formation after mild COVID-19. TCRdb reprocessed the 5' RACE reads via MiXCR and lists one record per CDR3 protein. This table has 400,000 or so distinct CDR3 sequences, around 18% appearing once. The specimen was PBMCs or a T cell subset sorted from them (not recorded which). Receptor source: an adult woman who had mild COVID-19 (a few samples of this study predate the infection). Cell type and time point are not known.

This clonotype was seen a few times. The junction and the germline gene differ at one end; a read error may be behind it. The rearrangement joins TRBV15 to TRBJ1-1; maybe TRBD1 (6 bases). Germline V gene sequence: CDR1 LNHNV, CDR2 YYDKDF (reference sequence). This CDR3 is built from 14 residues. As DNA, the CDR3 is TGTGCCACCAGCAGAGACTTACAGGGCCCCTTGGTGTTGTTT. Residues: CATSRDLQGPLVLF.

This clonotype was seen many times. This chain connects TRBV5-1 to TRBJ2-7; D not resolved. Germline V lookup: CDR1 SGHRS, CDR2 YFSETQ. The V gene lost 4 bases and the J gene lost 0 bases, with 8 bases spanning the gap. This CDR3 comprises 13 residues. The DNA for the CDR3 is TGCGCCAGCAGCGACCCGAGCTCCTACGAGCAGTACTTC. Amino acids: CASSDPSSYEQYF.

The rearrangement uses TRBV24-1 and TRBJ2-1; the D gene is possibly TRBD2 (6 bases). Germline V gene lookup returns CDR1 KGHDR and CDR2 SFDVKD. CDR3 size: 16 residues. The V end was cut by 4 bases, the J end by 2 bases, with 14 bases between. Here the CDR3 DNA reads TGTGCCACCAGTGAGCTTCGGGAGACGACCTACAATGAGCAGTTCTTC. Its protein is CATSELRETTYNEQFF.

This clonotype has a handful of counts. The chain recombines TRBV12-3 or TRBV12-4 with TRBJ2-5; D possibly corresponds to TRBD1 (5 bases). This CDR3 is built from 13 residues. V lost 5 bases, J lost 3 bases, and 10 bases lay in between. CDR3 bases: TGTGCCAGCAGTGTAAACAGGAAAGAGACCCAGTACTTC. It codes for CASSVNRKETQYF.

This clonotype was seen many times. This chain joins TRBV12-3 or TRBV12-4 and TRBJ2-7; possibly TRBD2 for D (5 bases). The CDR3 consists of 13 residues. The V end was cut by 6 bases, the J end by 3 bases, with 12 bases between. The DNA of the CDR3 is TGTGCCAGCAGCCGCACTAGTCTCTACGAGCAGTACTTC. Protein product: CASSRTSLYEQYF.

The rearrangement links TRBV30 to TRBJ1-2, with 7 bases matching TRBD1. Trimming cost V 2 bases and J 8 bases; bases outside gene matches: 8. CDR1 is GTSNPN, CDR2 SVGIG, per germline (reference sequence). The CDR3 runs to 13 residues. The CDR3 sequence: CAWSQQQGRGYTF. In DNA, the CDR3 is TGTGCCTGGAGTCAGCAACAGGGGAGAGGCTACACCTTC.

The chain combines TRBV2 with TRBJ1-2; 8 bases line up with TRBD1. Germline values: CDR1 SNHLY, CDR2 FYNNEI. Unmatched junction bases numbered 5, after V lost 4 bases and J lost 4 bases. The CDR3 has 14 residues. CDR3 in amino acids: CASSGGQGGYGYTF. The DNA for the CDR3 is TGTGCCAGCAGTGGTGGACAGGGAGGCTATGGCTACACCTTC.

The CDR3 loop reads CASSLVASGLGQYF. The CDR3 nucleotides read TGTGCCAGCAGCTTAGTAGCTAGCGGCCTGGGGCAGTACTTC. This sequence joins TRBV7-2 and TRBJ2-7; 7 bases match TRBD2. Germline V lookup: CDR1 SGHTA, CDR2 FQGNSA. The CDR3 sequence is 14 residues long. V lost 1 base and J lost 9; bases outside the gene matches: 9.

This clonotype was counted a few times. The chain is built from TRBV30 and TRBJ2-2; the match to TRBD2 covers 8 bases. Germline V CDR1 and CDR2: GTSNPN, SVGIG (reference sequence). Trimming cost V 0 bases and J 6 bases; bases outside gene matches: 9. This CDR3 has 16 residues. DNA for the CDR3: TGTGCCTGGAGTGTGGGTCGGGAGGGCCTTTCCGGGGAGCTGTTTTTT. This encodes CAWSVGREGLSGELFF.